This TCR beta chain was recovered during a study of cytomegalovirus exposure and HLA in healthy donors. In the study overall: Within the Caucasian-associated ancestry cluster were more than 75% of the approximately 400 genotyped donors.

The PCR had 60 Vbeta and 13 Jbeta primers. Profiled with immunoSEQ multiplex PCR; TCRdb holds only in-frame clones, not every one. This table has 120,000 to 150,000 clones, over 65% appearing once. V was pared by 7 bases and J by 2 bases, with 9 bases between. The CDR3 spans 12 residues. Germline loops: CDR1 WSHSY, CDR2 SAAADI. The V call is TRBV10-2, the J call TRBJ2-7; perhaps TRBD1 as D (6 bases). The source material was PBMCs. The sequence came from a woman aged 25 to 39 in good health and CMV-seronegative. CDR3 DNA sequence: TGCGCCAGCAAAGGACAGACCTACGAGCAGTACGTC. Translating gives CASKGQTYEQYV.